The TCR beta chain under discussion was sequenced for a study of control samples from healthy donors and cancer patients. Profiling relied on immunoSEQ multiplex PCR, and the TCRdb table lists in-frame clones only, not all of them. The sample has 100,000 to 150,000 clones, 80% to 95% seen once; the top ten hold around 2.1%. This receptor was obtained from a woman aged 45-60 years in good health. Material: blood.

CDR3 in amino acids: CASSYLAGSNEQFF. The CDR3 DNA reads TGTGCCAGCAGTTACCTCGCAGGGTCGAATGAGCAGTTCTTC. The chain combines TRBV6-5 with TRBJ2-1; the D gene is possibly TRBD1 (5 bases). V shed 2 bases and J shed 7 bases, with 12 bases lying between them. CDR1 is MNHEY and CDR2 is SVGAGI in the germline V gene. This CDR3 has 14 residues.